The TCR beta chain under discussion was sequenced for a study of T cell responses to AZD1222 COVID-19 vaccine. Whole-study results and caveats: Spike as a whole was targeted by vaccine-associated CD4 TCRs, dominant at 160-218 and 743-854.

On this clone: Its antigen is not identified.

The ends were cut back, 0 bases at V and 5 bases at J, with 14 bases in the middle. Germline CDR1 SGDLS, CDR2 YYNGEE. This CDR3 is built from 15 residues. Measured with immunoSEQ multiplex PCR; TCRdb has only the in-frame clones, and not every one. The profile covers approximately 130,000 clones, with about 88% appearing a single time and 25% to 35% taken by the ten largest. The material sequenced was peripheral blood, taken on day 0 of AZD1222 vaccination. The TCR originated in an adult in good health. The chain recombines TRBV9 with TRBJ2-5, with TRBD1 as a possible D gene (5 bases). This chain's CDR3 is CASSVAAGMGETQYF. The DNA for the CDR3 is TGTGCCAGCAGCGTAGCGGCAGGGATGGGGGAGACCCAGTACTTC.